The sequence of this TCR beta chain was determined in a study of spatial heterogeneity in lung cancer. Turning to the study itself: Raw reads showed each unique TCR and UMI combination turning up more than ten times on average.

This clonotype was counted ten times or more. TCRdb called the 5' RACE reads again in MiXCR, with one record for every CDR3 protein. The sample shows around 40,000 distinct CDR3 sequences, 5.2% of them seen only once. Regarding time point: sample taken at primary tumor resection. Researchers sequenced whole RNA taken from tumor, nontumor lung or frozen PBMC without sorting. V lost 2 bases to trimming and J lost 13 bases, with 17 bases between them. The germline V gene has CDR1 DFQATT and CDR2 SNEGSKA (reference sequence). This CDR3 contains 12 residues. The sequence came from a female donor with early-stage non-small cell lung cancer. The V gene is TRBV20-1, the J gene TRBJ1-1; D is possibly TRBD1 (5 bases). The sequenced sample was PBMCs, obtained at surgery. CDR3 bases: TGCAGTGCTAGACACGACATCCGGGGCGATTTCTTT. It yields the protein CSARHDIRGDFF.